A single sample gave rise to the 32 T cell receptor beta chains below, sequenced in a study of Graves' ophthalmopathy and Graves' hyperthyroidism. The TCR beta CDR3 regions underwent amplification from RNA transcripts. HTBI-primed RT-PCR formed the first round, and a multiplex PCR formed the second. TCRdb redid the calling of the multiplex PCR reads with MiXCR, one entry per CDR3 protein. The table shows over 650,000 distinct CDR3 sequences, with about 40% occurring only once. The sample consisted of peripheral blood. The receptors derive from an adult man with Graves' ophthalmopathy.

The sample holds one count of this clonotype. A read error may be the cause here, since a much bigger clone is one base away. Since the CDR3 does not end with the conserved phenylalanine or tryptophan, this likely comes from a read error. The V and J genes are TRBV7-9 and TRBJ2-7, with 9 nucleotides matching TRBD1. CDR1 SEHNR and CDR2 FQNEAQ come from the germline V gene (reference sequence). V shed 5 bases, J shed 6 bases, and the junction held 5 bases outside the gene matches. This CDR3 is built from 13 residues. The CDR3 region has the DNA TGTGCCAGCAGCCGGGACAGGGTTGCCGAGCAGTACCTC. Amino acid sequence: CASSRDRVAEQYL.

J is TRBJ2-7 and V is TRBV29-1; a possible D gene is TRBD1 (5 bases). The CDR3 covers 12 residues. Trimming left V 8 bases short and J 3 bases short, with 14 bases between. Germline CDR1 SQVTM, CDR2 ANQGSEA. CDR3 nucleotide sequence: TGCAGCTCAGGACCAAGGGGCTACGAGCAGTACTTC. Protein: CSSGPRGYEQYF.

This clonotype has ten or more counts. The chain has TRBV6-6 and TRBJ2-7; D is uncertain. The CDR3 consists of 14 residues. Germline loops: CDR1 MNHNY, CDR2 SVGAGI (reference sequence). The ends were cut back, 2 bases at V and 7 bases at J, with 15 bases in the middle. CDR3 loop: CASSYGPPRAEQYF. As DNA, the CDR3 is TGTGCCAGCAGTTACGGGCCACCAAGGGCGGAGCAGTACTTC.

This clonotype was counted at least ten times. V is TRBV20-1 and J is TRBJ2-7; D remains ambiguous. V lost 7 bases and J 0 bases, leaving 13 bases between the germline ends. The CDR3 has 13 residues. The germline V gene has CDR1 DFQATT and CDR2 SNEGSKA (reference sequence). The CDR3 is CSVKAPSSYEQYF. CDR3 DNA: TGCAGTGTTAAGGCCCCTAGCTCCTACGAGCAGTACTTC.

This clonotype appeared many times. This chain joins TRBV10-3 and TRBJ1-2, with D possibly being TRBD1 (5 bases). Germline CDR1 is ENHRY and CDR2 is SYGVKD. V lost 4 bases, J lost 4 bases, and 13 bases lay in between. There are 14 residues in the CDR3. The CDR3 DNA follows: TGTGCCATCAGTGGGGGGGACGGCTTCTATGGCTACACCTTC. Translating it yields CAISGGDGFYGYTF.

About this clonotype: Possible read error: a much larger clone is one base away. The chain uses TRBV2 and TRBJ1-2, with D possibly matching TRBD1 (6 bases). The V and J ends lost 5 bases and 3 bases respectively, with 16 bases between them. CDR3 length: 15 amino acids. Germline V lookup: CDR1 SNHLY, CDR2 FYNNEI. The CDR3 loop is CASSSNQGLDYGYTF. In nucleotides, the CDR3 is TGTGCCAGCAGTTCCAATCAGGGGCTGGACTATGGCTACACCTTC.

The chain couples TRBV6-5 to TRBJ2-7; 7 bases line up with TRBD1. From germline, CDR1 is MNHEY and CDR2 SVGAGI. J lost 5 bases, V lost 8 bases, and 18 bases had no gene match. The CDR3 loop spans 16 amino acids. The CDR3, as DNA: TGTGCCAGCGTTAAAGGGACGCTCTATACAGGGGACGAGCAGTACTTC. Protein: CASVKGTLYTGDEQYF.

There are many counts of this clonotype. The J gene is TRBJ1-6, the V gene TRBV4-1, with TRBD1 matching 9 bases. CDR3 length: 15 residues. The ends lost 2 bases at V and 8 bases at J; junction bases unmatched: 4. The germline gives CDR1 MGHRA, CDR2 YSYEKL. The CDR3 nucleotides read TGCGCCAGCAGCCAACCGGGACAGGGCCATTCACCCCTCCACTTT. This codes for CASSQPGQGHSPLHF.

This clonotype was counted at least ten times. The CDR3 reads CASSGRGELFF. The DNA of the CDR3 is TGTGCCAGCAGCGGAAGAGGGGAGCTGTTTTTT. The V call is TRBV5-4, the J call TRBJ2-2; D is uncertain. CDR3 length: 11 amino acids. The germline gives CDR1 SGHNT, CDR2 YYREEE (reference sequence). Trimming shortened V by 4 bases and J by 8 bases, and 6 bases separated the two germline ends.

This chain links TRBV25-1 with TRBJ2-2, with TRBD2 matching over 12 bases. With V trimmed by 6 bases and J by 5 bases, 10 bases remained unmatched. Germline loops: CDR1 MGHDK, CDR2 SYGVNS. The CDR3 contains 17 residues. CDR3 region: CASSLIRTSGDTGELFF. The CDR3 DNA reads TGTGCCAGCAGCCTTATCCGGACTAGCGGGGATACCGGGGAGCTGTTTTTT.

This clonotype was recorded at least ten times. The chain recombines TRBV5-1 with TRBJ1-1; TRBD1 matches 8 bases. The CDR3 totals 14 residues. Per the germline V gene, CDR1 is SGHRS and CDR2 is YFSETQ. V trimming: 1 base; J trimming: 8 bases; junction bases outside the gene matches: 7. The CDR3 is CASSLRTGPGEAFF. CDR3 sequence (DNA): TGCGCCAGCAGCTTGAGGACAGGGCCGGGGGAAGCTTTCTTT.

The V call is TRBV6-4, the J call TRBJ1-1; TRBD1 aligns across 8 bases. The CDR3 runs to 14 residues. V lost 5 bases, J lost 5 bases, and 7 bases stayed unmatched. Germline CDR1 is MRHNA and CDR2 is SNTAGT. The CDR3 DNA sequence: TGTGCCAGCAGTTTACCAACAGGGGGGACTGAAGCTTTCTTT. This sequence encodes CASSLPTGGTEAFF.

In its sample, this clonotype was seen many times. The DNA for the CDR3 is TGTGCCACCAGTGATTTTCTATCCGAGGAGGGATTGAACACTGAAGCTTTCTTT. It translates to CATSDFLSEEGLNTEAFF. The chain recombines TRBV24-1 with TRBJ1-1; D call uncertain. V dropped 1 base and J dropped 0 bases, with 17 bases sitting between them. Germline CDR1 KGHDR, CDR2 SFDVKD. The CDR3 extends over 18 amino acids.

This clonotype was counted a few times. The rearrangement links TRBV3-1 to TRBJ1-5; D is possibly TRBD1 (6 bases). Germline CDR1 LGHDT, CDR2 YNNKEL (reference sequence). CDR3 length: 14 residues. V was cut by 3 bases and J by 3 bases, with 9 bases left in between. The CDR3 spells CASSHGQINQPQHF. CDR3 DNA sequence: TGTGCCAGCAGCCATGGACAGATCAATCAGCCCCAGCATTTT.

This clonotype was counted many times. The chain links TRBV20-1 to TRBJ1-4, with 10 positions matching TRBD1. Trimming removed 7 bases from V and 0 bases from J; junction bases left unmatched: 5. The CDR3 length is 15 residues. Germline CDR1 and CDR2: DFQATT and SNEGSKA (reference sequence). The CDR3 bases are TGCAGTGTTCCCGGACAGGGGGCAACTAATGAAAAACTGTTTTTT. Its translation: CSVPGQGATNEKLFF.

This clonotype has ten or more counts. CDR3 protein: CSARGGLANTEAFF. The CDR3 bases are TGCAGTGCTAGAGGGGGGCTGGCGAACACTGAAGCTTTCTTT. The chain combines TRBV20-1 with TRBJ1-1; tentative D call: TRBD1 (6 bases). CDR1 is DFQATT, CDR2 SNEGSKA, per germline (reference sequence). V was trimmed by 1 base and J by 1 base, leaving 10 bases between them. This CDR3 spans 14 amino acids.

This clonotype was counted a few times. This chain uses TRBV7-8 with TRBJ2-5; 9 bases align to TRBD2. Germline V CDR1 and CDR2: SGHVS, FQNEAQ. The length of the CDR3 is 15 residues. The V gene end was trimmed by 5 bases and the J gene end by 1 base; junction bases not matched to a gene: 5. The CDR3 DNA reads as TGTGCCAGCAGCGTGACTAGCGGCCCCCAAGAGACCCAGTACTTC. It specifies CASSVTSGPQETQYF.

J is TRBJ1-6 and V is TRBV2; D unresolved. The ends were cut back, 6 bases at V and 7 bases at J, with 19 bases in the middle. The CDR3 is made up of 16 amino acids. Germline values: CDR1 SNHLY, CDR2 FYNNEI. The CDR3 coding sequence is TGTGCCAGCAGGACCGCCGGGAGGAGCTACAATTCACCCCTCCACTTT. Amino acid sequence: CASRTAGRSYNSPLHF. The full variable domain, rest sourced from reference TRBV2 and TRBJ1-6, is EPEVTQTPSHQVTQMGQEVILRCVPISNHLYFYWYRQILGQKVEFLVSFYNNEISEKSEIFDDQFSVERPDGSNFTLKIRSTKLEDSAMYFCASRTAGRSYNSPLHFGNGTRLTVT.

CDR3 residues: CATSRDGVGTYTQYF. CDR3 bases: TGTGCCACCAGCAGAGATGGGGTGGGAACTTATACGCAGTATTTT. The chain joins TRBV15 to TRBJ2-3, with unresolved D. This CDR3 is built from 15 residues. Trimming removed 0 bases from V and 7 bases from J, with 14 bases in between. From germline, CDR1 is LNHNV and CDR2 YYDKDF (reference sequence).

There are a few counts of this clonotype. This may be a read error, as it is one base from a much larger clone. The chain combines TRBV7-2 with TRBJ2-2, with TRBD2 as a possible D gene (5 bases). The CDR3 has 14 residues. Deletions cut 6 bases from V and 0 bases from J, with 8 bases between. Per germline, CDR1 SGHTA and CDR2 FQGNSA. In DNA, the CDR3 is TGTGCCAGCAGGAGGGCGTCGAACACCGGGGAGCTGTTTTTT. Translation gives CASRRASNTGELFF.

This sequence joins TRBV25-1 and TRBJ2-5; 8 nucleotides agree with TRBD1. The trim removed 4 bases at V and 5 bases at J, leaving 15 bases unmatched. Per germline, CDR1 MGHDK and CDR2 SYGVNS. The CDR3 is 17 residues long. The CDR3 DNA is TGTGCCAGCAGTGGGGCCTGGACAGGGCGCCTTAGTGAGACCCAGTACTTC. This encodes CASSGAWTGRLSETQYF.

This clonotype was seen many times. The chain links TRBV12-3 or TRBV12-4 to TRBJ1-5; possibly TRBD1 for D (5 bases). This CDR3 is built from 15 residues. Between the trimmed V and J ends, which lost 3 bases and 1 base, there was a span of 10 bases. This chain's CDR3 is CASSLGQASNQPQHF. CDR3 in DNA: TGTGCCAGCAGTTTGGGGCAGGCCAGCAATCAGCCCCAGCATTTT.

Concerning this clonotype itself: A read error may produce the germline difference seen at one junction end. The chain employs TRBV11-1 and TRBJ2-2, with D maybe TRBD1 (6 bases). Germline lookup yields CDR1 SGHAT and CDR2 FQDESV (reference sequence). The CDR3 is 17 amino acids. The chain's CDR3 is CASSQATRTDNTGELFF. For the CDR3, the DNA is TGCGCCAGCAGCCAAGCGACCCGGACAGACAACACCGGGGAGCTGTTTTTT.

This clonotype showed up many times. The V gene is TRBV12-3 or TRBV12-4, the J gene TRBJ1-2; no firm D call. V lost 3 bases, J lost 1 base, and 12 bases lay in between. The CDR3 spans 15 residues. CDR3 protein: CASSFPRLINYGYTF. CDR3 in DNA: TGTGCCAGCAGTTTCCCCAGGCTAATTAACTATGGCTACACCTTC.

This clonotype was seen repeatedly, ten times or more. DNA for the CDR3: TGCGCCAGCAGCTTGGCTAGGGTGGGAGAGACCCAGTACTTC. This codes for CASSLARVGETQYF. The chain couples TRBV5-1 to TRBJ2-5; D is undetermined. The germline V gene has CDR1 SGHRS and CDR2 YFSETQ. V lost 0 bases, J lost 4 bases, and 10 bases lay in between. The CDR3 runs 14 residues.

This clonotype was counted only a few times. The chain joins TRBV9 to TRBJ2-2; the D call may be TRBD1 or TRBD2 (5 bases each). Germline values: CDR1 SGDLS, CDR2 YYNGEE. The CDR3 extends over 15 amino acids. Trimming cost V 5 bases and J 2 bases, with 13 bases left between them. The CDR3 nucleotides are TGTGCCAGCAGTGAAGCAGGGACCAACACCGGGGAGCTGTTTTTT. Encoded protein: CASSEAGTNTGELFF.

Turning to this clonotype: A clone one base away is much larger, so this may be a read error. V gene TRBV19 combines with J gene TRBJ2-6; D ambiguous. The germline gives CDR1 LNHDA, CDR2 SQIVND (reference sequence). The CDR3 has 14 residues. DNA of the CDR3: TGTGCGTCAACGTGGGTCCCTGGGGCCAACGTCCTGACTTTC. Its protein product is CASTWVPGANVLTF.

This clonotype was observed many times. The chain recombines TRBV7-9 with TRBJ2-7, with unresolved D. The CDR3 runs 12 residues. V was pared by 3 bases and J by 5 bases, with 8 bases between. The germline CDR1 and CDR2 sequences are SEHNR and FQNEAQ (reference sequence). The CDR3 loop reads CASSLVADEQYF. CDR3 coding DNA: TGTGCCAGCAGCTTGGTTGCAGACGAGCAGTACTTC.

This clonotype was seen many times. The chain uses TRBV15 and TRBJ2-7; maybe TRBD2 (6 bases). From germline, CDR1 is LNHNV and CDR2 YYDKDF (reference sequence). V gave up 2 bases and J gave up 6 bases, with 11 bases separating them. The CDR3 totals 13 residues. The CDR3 reads CATSRRGEAEQYF. In nucleotides, the CDR3 is TGTGCCACCAGCAGAAGAGGGGAGGCCGAGCAGTACTTC. The full variable domain, in which reference TRBV15 and TRBJ2-7 provide the parts outside the CDR3, is DAMVIQNPRYQVTQFGKPVTLSCSQTLNHNVMYWYQQKSSQAPKLLFHYYDKDFNNEADTPDNFQSRRPNTSFCFLDIRSPGLGDTAMYLCATSRRGEAEQYFGPGTRLTVT.

With respect to this clonotype: Lacking the conserved final phenylalanine or tryptophan, this CDR3 likely reflects a read error. J is TRBJ2-7 and V is TRBV7-2; D unclear. The CDR3 length is 11 residues. From germline, CDR1 is SGHTA and CDR2 FQGNSA. With 5 bases removed from V and 2 bases from J, the gap between germline ends came to 4 bases. CDR3 in DNA: TGTGCCAGCAGCGGCCCCTACGAGCAGTACTCC. It translates to CASSGPYEQYS.

As regards this clonotype: One end of the junction fails to match germline, which may point to a read error. The chain has TRBV7-9 and TRBJ1-5; TRBD1 is a possible D gene (5 bases). The CDR3 is 11 residues long. Germline CDR1 reads SEHNR; CDR2 reads FQNEAQ (reference sequence). This chain's CDR3 is CASSSGTWKIF. The CDR3 DNA reads TGTGCCAGCAGCTCAGGGACCTGGAAGATTTTT.

The sample holds many counts of this clonotype. The chain joins TRBV6-6 to TRBJ1-1; 7 nucleotides line up with TRBD1. The V gene end was trimmed by 2 bases and the J gene end by 1 base; junction bases not matched to a gene: 7. Germline CDR1 and CDR2: MNHNY and SVGAGI (reference sequence). This CDR3 region has 16 residues. The CDR3 DNA reads TGTGCCAGCAGTTACCTACGGACAGGTTCGAACACTGAAGCTTTCTTT. Translated, it gives CASSYLRTGSNTEAFF.